The entry below gives a single TCR beta chain sequence along with its context. The conserved closing phenylalanine or tryptophan is absent in this CDR3, likely reflecting a read error. Extraction of RNA together with DNA used 20-30 mg of unsorted bulk tissue. Every tumor was sampled at five separate regions. Every tumor sample analyzed contained over 85% viable tumor cells. Priming with a constant-region primer yielded TCR beta cDNA from about 510 ng total RNA. Investigators got TCR beta libraries out of three nested multiplex PCR rounds, done with slightly modified ARM-PCR. Researchers ran the first two PCR rounds for ten to eleven cycles each with TRBV1-TRBV30 forward primers and a C-beta reverse primer. TCRdb reprocessed the multiplex PCR reads via MiXCR and lists one record per CDR3 protein. Here the sample spans tens of thousands of distinct CDR3 sequences, 60% to 85% being singletons. The data originate from a study of tumor-infiltrating lymphocytes in primary liver carcinoma.

The CDR3 sequence is 16 residues long. V shed 7 bases and J 8 bases; nucleotides not matched to a gene: 16. The germline V gene has CDR1 LGHNA and CDR2 YSLEER. The receptor's source is a woman under 40 with primary liver carcinoma and hepatitis B virus infection. The V call is TRBV4-3, the J call TRBJ2-1; TRBD2 agrees at 8 bases. The sequenced material came from liver tumor tissue from sampling region 4. Subset indicated: tumor region T4, right-lateral pole. The CDR3 region is CASIQNAAGARDEQFS. CDR3 coding DNA: TGCGCCAGCATTCAAAACGCAGCGGGAGCTAGAGATGAGCAGTTCTCC.